These T cell receptor beta chains were read from a single sample in a study of ipilimumab plus nivolumab after autologous stem cell transplantation. Assay used: immunoSEQ multiplex PCR; TCRdb lists only in-frame clones, some missing. The table lists more than 15,000 clones, roughly 80% of them singletons. The sample here was PBMCs, taken in a trial of ipilimumab plus nivolumab as post-transplant consolidation. Source of these receptors: a male donor with diffuse large B-cell lymphoma. Both conserved end residues are part of each CDR3. A D gene is named only where the DNA matches it firmly. Clone size is not always given. Where it is, it says once, few, many or a class for expanded clones.

V gene: TRBV4-1; D gene: NA; clone size: NA; J gene: TRBJ2-7; CDR3 protein: CASSQGPVSYEQYF; CDR3 DNA: TGCGCCAGCAGCCAAGGCCCGGTATCCTACGAGCAGTACTTC
V gene: TRBV28; D gene: TRBD2; clone size: NA; J gene: TRBJ2-1; CDR3 protein: CASSLWGGWNEQFF; CDR3 DNA: TGTGCCAGCAGTTTATGGGGGGGGTGGAATGAGCAGTTCTTC
V gene: TRBV4-2; D gene: TRBD2; clone size: once; J gene: TRBJ2-1; CDR3 protein: CASSRGTSADNEQFF; CDR3 DNA: TGTGCCAGCAGCCGCGGGACTAGCGCGGACAATGAGCAGTTCTTC
V gene: TRBV6-1; D gene: NA; clone size: large; J gene: TRBJ1-2; CDR3 protein: CASKDQGHGYTF; CDR3 DNA: TGTGCCAGCAAAGATCAGGGTCATGGCTACACCTTC
V gene: TRBV7-9; D gene: NA; clone size: NA; J gene: TRBJ2-1; CDR3 protein: CASSLSLGSGAYNEQFF; CDR3 DNA: TGTGCCAGCAGCTTAAGTCTTGGAAGCGGAGCTTACAATGAGCAGTTCTTC
V gene: TRBV15; D gene: TRBD1; clone size: NA; J gene: TRBJ2-7; CDR3 protein: CATSRGQGRYEQYF; CDR3 DNA: TGTGCCACCAGCAGAGGACAGGGGAGGTACGAGCAGTACTTC
V gene: TRBV4-2; D gene: NA; clone size: NA; J gene: TRBJ2-7; CDR3 protein: CASSQDGLYRAASEQYF; CDR3 DNA: TGTGCCAGCAGCCAAGATGGTCTATACAGGGCGGCTTCCGAGCAGTACTTC
V gene: TRBV2; D gene: NA; clone size: NA; J gene: TRBJ2-2; CDR3 protein: CASTFKGGNTGELFF; CDR3 DNA: TGTGCCAGCACCTTCAAGGGGGGGAACACCGGGGAGCTGTTTTTT
V gene: TRBV7-2; D gene: NA; clone size: NA; J gene: TRBJ1-4; CDR3 protein: CASSPRDSYSANEKLFF; CDR3 DNA: TGTGCCAGCAGCCCCCGGGACTCGTACTCGGCTAATGAAAAACTGTTTTTT
V gene: TRBV23-1; D gene: NA; clone size: NA; J gene: TRBJ2-7; CDR3 protein: CASSRGGRGARSSYEQYF; CDR3 DNA: TGCGCCAGCAGTCGGGGGGGCCGGGGGGCCCGAAGCTCCTACGAGCAGTACTTC
V gene: TRBV19; D gene: NA; clone size: NA; J gene: TRBJ1-5; CDR3 protein: CASSMVSDNQPQHF; CDR3 DNA: TGTGCCAGTAGTATGGTCTCCGACAATCAGCCCCAGCATTTT
V gene: TRBV10-1; D gene: NA; clone size: NA; J gene: TRBJ1-2; CDR3 protein: CASNSYGYTF; CDR3 DNA: TGCGCCAGCAACAGCTATGGCTACACCTTC
V gene: TRBV7-2; D gene: NA; clone size: NA; J gene: TRBJ2-3; CDR3 protein: CASSLLSSTQYF; CDR3 DNA: TGTGCCAGCAGCTTATTGTCTTCTACGCAGTATTTT
V gene: TRBV19; D gene: NA; clone size: once; J gene: TRBJ2-1; CDR3 protein: CASSSADSYNEQFF; CDR3 DNA: TGTGCCAGTAGCTCGGCGGATTCCTACAATGAGCAGTTCTTC
V gene: TRBV9; D gene: TRBD2; clone size: NA; J gene: TRBJ2-2; CDR3 protein: CASSKGLAGGPGELFF; CDR3 DNA: TGTGCCAGCAGCAAAGGACTAGCGGGAGGACCCGGGGAGCTGTTTTTT
V gene: TRBV6-1; D gene: TRBD1; clone size: once; J gene: TRBJ1-1; CDR3 protein: CASRLTGDEAFF; CDR3 DNA: TGTGCCAGCAGGCTCACAGGGGATGAAGCTTTCTTT
V gene: TRBV5-4; D gene: TRBD1; clone size: NA; J gene: TRBJ2-7; CDR3 protein: CASSWRQGAPNEQYF; CDR3 DNA: TGTGCCAGCAGCTGGAGACAGGGGGCGCCGAACGAGCAGTACTTC
V gene: TRBV5-4; D gene: NA; clone size: NA; J gene: TRBJ2-2; CDR3 protein: CASSLGDTGELFF; CDR3 DNA: TGTGCCAGCAGCTTGGGAGACACCGGGGAGCTGTTTTTT
V gene: TRBV5-1; D gene: NA; clone size: NA; J gene: TRBJ2-2; CDR3 protein: CASSWTAGELFF; CDR3 DNA: TGCGCCAGCAGCTGGACAGCCGGGGAGCTGTTTTTT
V gene: TRBV6-1; D gene: NA; clone size: NA; J gene: TRBJ1-5; CDR3 protein: CASSLQGGSNQPQHF; CDR3 DNA: TGTGCCAGCAGCCTCCAGGGCGGTAGCAATCAGCCCCAGCATTTT
V gene: TRBV5-1; D gene: NA; clone size: NA; J gene: TRBJ2-1; CDR3 protein: CASSLGSGGVSYNEQFF; CDR3 DNA: TGCGCCAGCAGCTTGGGCAGTGGGGGCGTCTCCTACAATGAGCAGTTCTTC
V gene: TRBV5-1; D gene: NA; clone size: NA; J gene: TRBJ1-1; CDR3 protein: CASSSQMVGTEAFF; CDR3 DNA: TGCGCCAGCAGCTCACAAATGGTGGGCACTGAAGCTTTCTTT
V gene: TRBV10-1; D gene: NA; clone size: NA; J gene: TRBJ1-5; CDR3 protein: CASSESGQPQHF; CDR3 DNA: TGCGCCAGCAGTGAGTCAGGTCAGCCCCAGCATTTT